A single sample is the source of the 12 T cell receptor beta chains below, sequenced in a study of blood T cell repertoires in COVID-19. The data were produced by immunoSEQ multiplex PCR, yet TCRdb's version contains in-frame clones alone and is incomplete. The repertoire holds a few hundred thousand clones, with around nine tenths as singletons. Sequenced: PBMCs or T cells enriched from blood (not recorded which). The receptors come from a woman in her forties or fifties who had recovered from COVID-19.

This sequence joins TRBV5-1 and TRBJ1-2; 10 bases match TRBD1. Trimming removed 7 bases from V and 5 bases from J; junction bases left unmatched: 5. The CDR3 runs 13 residues. Germline V gene lookup returns CDR1 SGHRS and CDR2 YFSETQ. CDR3 sequence (DNA): TGCGCCAGCGAGTGGGACAGGGGTTATGGCTACACCTTC. Its translation is CASEWDRGYGYTF. The full variable domain, completed using reference TRBV5-1 and TRBJ1-2, is KAGVTQTPRYLIKTRGQQVTLSCSPISGHRSVSWYQQTPGQGLQFLFEYFSETQRNKGNFPGRFSGRQFSNSRSEMNVSTLELGDSALYLCASEWDRGYGYTFGSGTRLTVV.

This clone has just one count. The V and J genes are TRBV5-5 and TRBJ2-1, with 13 bases aligning to TRBD2. This CDR3 spans 16 amino acids. Germline V lookup: CDR1 SGHKS, CDR2 YYEKEE (reference sequence). Trimming at V came to 4 bases and at J to 5 bases, leaving 6 bases not matched to a gene. CDR3 bases: TGTGCCAGCAGCCGACCCGGGACTAGCGGGGACAATGAGCAGTTCTTC. It yields the protein CASSRPGTSGDNEQFF.

The V and J genes are TRBV18 and TRBJ1-3, with 7 bases aligning to TRBD1. The V and J ends lost 3 bases and 7 bases, in that order; junction bases with no gene match: 3. The CDR3 loop spans 13 amino acids. Per germline, CDR1 KGHSH and CDR2 LQKENI. In DNA, the CDR3 is TGTGCCAGCTCACCCGACAGGGCCAACACCATATATTTT. It yields the protein CASSPDRANTIYF.

This clone came up a few times. The chain carries TRBV6-5 and TRBJ2-7; possibly TRBD1 for D (6 bases). The CDR3 spans 13 residues. V was pared by 7 bases and J by 2 bases, with 12 bases between. Germline CDR1 MNHEY, CDR2 SVGAGI. The CDR3 is CASKTGQTYEQYF. The CDR3 DNA sequence: TGTGCCAGCAAAACAGGACAGACCTACGAGCAGTACTTC.

The rearrangement links TRBV13 to TRBJ1-2; D not resolved. Looked up from germline, CDR1 is PRHDT and CDR2 is FYEKMQ (reference sequence). The ends were cut back, 1 base at V and 3 bases at J, with 12 bases in the middle. The CDR3 loop spans 15 amino acids. CDR3 protein: CASSLDSSSYYGYTF. CDR3 bases: TGTGCCAGCAGCTTAGACTCTTCCTCCTACTATGGCTACACCTTC.

This CDR3 is CASSYYPGEEKLFF. CDR3 coding DNA: TGTGCCAGCAGTTATTATCCTGGAGAGGAAAAACTGTTTTTT. The chain employs TRBV6-5 and TRBJ1-4; D gene ambiguous. This CDR3 has 14 amino acids. In germline, CDR1 is MNHEY, CDR2 SVGAGI. Trimming took 3 bases from V and 8 from J, leaving 13 bases between them.

V gene TRBV6-1 combines with J gene TRBJ1-2; tentatively, D is TRBD1 (6 bases). The CDR3 is 14 amino acids. CDR1 is MNHNS, CDR2 SASEGT, per germline. The V and J ends lost 1 base and 6 bases respectively, with 12 bases between them. The chain's CDR3 is CASSEVRGWNGYTF. CDR3 nucleotides: TGTGCCAGCAGTGAAGTCAGGGGTTGGAATGGCTACACCTTC.

The V and J genes are TRBV5-6 and TRBJ1-3, with D perhaps matching TRBD1 (5 bases). From germline, CDR1 is SGHDT and CDR2 YYEEEE. This CDR3 has 15 residues. Trimming pared 0 bases from V and 7 bases from J, leaving 14 bases between. This CDR3 reads CASSLAWGGANTIYF. For the CDR3, the DNA is TGTGCCAGCAGCTTGGCCTGGGGAGGGGCGAACACCATATATTTT.

This rearrangement joins TRBV28 to TRBJ1-2, with TRBD1 matching 7 bases. Germline CDR1 and CDR2: MDHEN and SYDVKM. J lost 4 bases, V lost 6 bases, and 14 bases had no gene match. The CDR3 consists of 16 residues. The CDR3 DNA follows: TGTGCCAGCAGCTATGACAGGGCGCCAAACCCCTATGGCTACACCTTC. Translating it yields CASSYDRAPNPYGYTF.

This rearrangement joins TRBV7-2 to TRBJ1-1, with 10 positions matching TRBD1. Germline loops: CDR1 SGHTA, CDR2 FQGNSA. This CDR3 is built from 15 residues. V lost 3 bases to trimming and J lost 3 bases; unmatched junction nucleotides: 4. The CDR3 DNA sequence: TGTGCCAGCAGCTTCTCCGGGACAGGGGACACTGAAGCTTTCTTT. Amino acids: CASSFSGTGDTEAFF.

The V call is TRBV2, the J call TRBJ2-5; D is perhaps TRBD2 (5 bases). Trimming left V 4 bases short and J 2 bases short, with 17 bases between. From germline, CDR1 is SNHLY and CDR2 FYNNEI. The CDR3 is 16 amino acids. CDR3 DNA: TGTGCCAGCAGTGGGGCAGTGGGAGTGACGCAAGAGACCCAGTACTTC. This gives the protein CASSGAVGVTQETQYF.

CDR3 sequence: CASSPQGDPGELFF. The CDR3, as DNA: TGTGCCAGCTCACCACAGGGGGATCCCGGGGAGCTGTTTTTT. The chain recombines TRBV7-9 with TRBJ2-2, with 8 nucleotides matching TRBD1. Trimming cost V 8 bases and J 6 bases; bases outside gene matches: 8. In germline, CDR1 is SEHNR, CDR2 FQNEAQ (reference sequence). The CDR3 covers 14 residues.